Following are 13 T cell receptor beta chains from one sample sequenced in a study of blood T cells in healthy people across ages. Next came a second PCR, run for roughly 6 to 11 cycles, which used a sample-barcoded 5' primer along with a J-beta primer mix. TCRdb reanalysed the 5' RACE reads using MiXCR and keeps one entry per CDR3 protein. This table has about 560,000 distinct CDR3 sequences, about 26% appearing once. These sequences were also reported in another study, on T cells of mothers and their children.

The source material was blood. The receptors derive from a boy between 2 and 10 years old in good health.

V usage is TRBV5-1 and J usage is TRBJ1-1, with 7 nucleotides matching TRBD1. V shed 7 bases, J shed 1 base, and the junction held 7 bases outside the gene matches. The germline V gene has CDR1 SGHRS and CDR2 YFSETQ. The CDR3 extends over 14 amino acids. CDR3 DNA: TGCGCCAGCCAAACAGGGGCGGCGAACACTGAAGCTTTCTTT. Its translation: CASQTGAANTEAFF. Variable domain in full (rest from reference TRBV5-1 and TRBJ1-1): KAGVTQTPRYLIKTRGQQVTLSCSPISGHRSVSWYQQTPGQGLQFLFEYFSETQRNKGNFPGRFSGRQFSNSRSEMNVSTLELGDSALYLCASQTGAANTEAFFGQGTRLTVV.

This clonotype has more than one count but fewer than ten. The chain combines TRBV24-1 with TRBJ2-3; TRBD1 might be the D (6 bases). There are 17 residues in the CDR3. Germline-derived CDR1 and CDR2 are KGHDR and SFDVKD. The ends were cut back, 2 bases at V and 4 bases at J, with 18 bases in the middle. The CDR3 reads CATSDSDSTSAADTQYF. The CDR3 nucleotides read TGTGCCACCAGTGATTCGGACAGCACCAGCGCGGCAGATACGCAGTATTTT.

In its sample, this clonotype was seen a few times. This chain links TRBV20-1 with TRBJ1-1; 8 positions match TRBD1. Germline V gene data show CDR1 as DFQATT and CDR2 as SNEGSKA (reference sequence). V lost 5 bases to trimming and J lost 10 bases; unmatched junction nucleotides: 9. The CDR3 contains 12 residues. CDR3 sequence (DNA): TGCAGTGCTTCAAGAGGACAGGGCACAGCTTTCTTT. Translated: CSASRGQGTAFF.

V and J are TRBV6-5 and TRBJ1-2, with D perhaps matching TRBD1 (6 bases). This CDR3 has 12 residues. Germline loops: CDR1 MNHEY, CDR2 SVGAGI. With 2 bases removed from V and 5 bases from J, the gap between germline ends came to 6 bases. The CDR3 region is CASSYQGYGYTF. The CDR3 bases are TGTGCCAGCAGTTACCAGGGGTATGGCTACACCTTC.

This clonotype was seen just once. V and J are TRBV19 and TRBJ2-5; maybe TRBD2 (5 bases). This CDR3 spans 15 amino acids. Trimming removed 3 bases at V and 0 bases at J, with 11 bases between. Germline CDR1 and CDR2: LNHDA and SQIVND (reference sequence). The CDR3 reads CASSIRGPDQETQYF. CDR3 nucleotides: TGTGCCAGTAGTATCAGAGGGCCGGACCAAGAGACCCAGTACTTC.

This clonotype was picked up a small number of times. This rearrangement joins TRBV7-9 to TRBJ1-5, with 10 bases matching TRBD1. Germline V gene lookup returns CDR1 SEHNR and CDR2 FQNEAQ (reference sequence). The CDR3 contains 14 residues. The trim removed 5 bases at V and 9 bases at J, leaving 7 bases unmatched. The CDR3 spells CASSLGTGARPQHF. Here the CDR3 DNA reads TGTGCCAGCAGCCTCGGGACAGGGGCTCGGCCCCAGCATTTT.

This clonotype has more than one count but fewer than ten. This rearrangement joins TRBV7-3 to TRBJ2-4; D is perhaps TRBD2 (7 bases). The V gene's germline CDR1 is SGHTA and CDR2 FQGTGA. Trimming cost V 1 base and J 6 bases, with 13 bases left between them. CDR3 length: 15 amino acids. CDR3 in amino acids: CASSLSGGAGNIQYF. In nucleotides, the CDR3 is TGTGCCAGCAGCTTAAGTGGGGGGGCGGGAAACATTCAGTACTTC.

This clonotype was detected a few times. The chain employs TRBV15 and TRBJ2-5; 7 positions agree with TRBD2. Germline CDR1 is LNHNV and CDR2 is YYDKDF (reference sequence). This CDR3 contains 15 residues. V shed 0 bases, J shed 1 base, and the junction held 2 bases outside the gene matches. Here the CDR3 DNA reads TGTGCCACCAGCAGAGACCTAGCGGCCCAAGAGACCCAGTACTTC. Translation: CATSRDLAAQETQYF.

The chain joins TRBV10-3 to TRBJ2-6; 8 nucleotides align to TRBD2. This CDR3 contains 18 residues. V dropped 2 bases and J dropped 0; count of bases not matched to a gene: 6. Germline values: CDR1 ENHRY, CDR2 SYGVKD. CDR3 protein: CAISEAAGAVSGANVLTF. The CDR3 nucleotides read TGTGCCATCAGTGAGGCAGCGGGGGCCGTCTCTGGGGCCAACGTCCTGACTTTC.

The sample holds a few counts of this clonotype. The DNA for the CDR3 is TGTGCCAGCAGTTACGGGACGTATGATGATGGCTACACCTTC. Amino acid sequence: CASSYGTYDDGYTF. The chain has TRBV2 and TRBJ1-2; weak D call: TRBD1 (5 bases). There are 14 residues in the CDR3. CDR1 is SNHLY and CDR2 is FYNNEI in the germline V gene. The V gene lost 5 bases and the J gene lost 6 bases, with 16 bases spanning the gap.

V gene TRBV5-1 combines with J gene TRBJ1-1; D might be TRBD1 (5 bases). The ends were cut back, 4 bases at V and 1 base at J, with 8 bases in the middle. The CDR3 is made up of 13 amino acids. Germline V gene sequence: CDR1 SGHRS, CDR2 YFSETQ. The CDR3 DNA sequence: TGCGCCAGCAGCGGGGCCACGAACACTGAAGCTTTCTTT. Its protein product is CASSGATNTEAFF.

V and J are TRBV20-1 and TRBJ1-1; D perhaps matches TRBD1 (6 bases). The V gene's germline CDR1 is DFQATT and CDR2 SNEGSKA (reference sequence). CDR3 length equals 15 residues. Trimming took 3 bases from V and 1 from J, leaving 15 bases between them. The CDR3 coding sequence is TGCAGTGCTAGGGCCGGGACATGGCAGAACACTGAAGCTTTCTTT. Its translation is CSARAGTWQNTEAFF.

The chain joins TRBV6-2 or TRBV6-3 to TRBJ2-3; 8 nucleotides match TRBD2. The CDR3 consists of 14 residues. CDR1 is MNHEY and CDR2 is SVGEGT in the germline V gene. Trimming removed 2 bases from V and 6 bases from J; junction bases left unmatched: 4. CDR3 in amino acids: CASSYRGGPDTQYF. The CDR3 DNA follows: TGTGCCAGCAGTTACCGGGGGGGTCCGGATACGCAGTATTTT.